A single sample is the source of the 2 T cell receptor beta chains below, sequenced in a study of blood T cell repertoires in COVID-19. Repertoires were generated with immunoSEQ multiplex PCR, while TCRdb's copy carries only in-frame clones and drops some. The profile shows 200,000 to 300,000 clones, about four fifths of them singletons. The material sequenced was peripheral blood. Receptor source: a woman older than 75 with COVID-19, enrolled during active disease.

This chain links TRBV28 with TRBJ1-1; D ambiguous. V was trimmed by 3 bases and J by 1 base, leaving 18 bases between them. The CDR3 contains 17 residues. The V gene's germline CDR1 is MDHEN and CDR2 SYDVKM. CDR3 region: CASSFLREGRGNTEAFF. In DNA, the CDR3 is TGTGCCAGCAGTTTCCTACGGGAGGGTCGCGGGAACACTGAAGCTTTCTTT.

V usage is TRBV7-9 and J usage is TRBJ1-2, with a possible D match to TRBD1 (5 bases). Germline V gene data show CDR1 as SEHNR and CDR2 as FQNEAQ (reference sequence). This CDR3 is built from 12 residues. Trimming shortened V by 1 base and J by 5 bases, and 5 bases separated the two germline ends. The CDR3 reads CASSLEGYGYTF. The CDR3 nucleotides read TGTGCCAGCAGCTTAGAGGGGTATGGCTACACCTTC.